The T cell receptor (beta chain) described here comes from a study of T-cell reconstitution after alpha-beta-depleted transplantation in children. Study observations and caveats: Several hundred expanded graft clones reportedly were the source of alpha-beta T cells about two months after transplant.

As concerns this clonotype: Its cognate antigen is unknown.

V gave up 5 bases and J gave up 4 bases, with 21 bases separating them. CDR3 length: 17 amino acids. The germline gives CDR1 LNHDA, CDR2 SQIVND (reference sequence). Preparation of the TCRbeta library used unique molecular identifiers. TCRdb processed the PCR reads anew with MiXCR; each CDR3 protein has one entry. This sample has under 250,000 distinct CDR3 sequences, with 20% to 30% found just once. The TCR comes from a female patient aged 2-10 years who had a stem cell transplant for congenital amegakaryocytic thrombocytopenia, so the T cells may come from the graft donor. Sequenced material: PBMCs, mostly from graft donor cells, taken 360 days after TCRalphabeta/CD19-depleted stem cell transplant. The V and J genes are TRBV19 and TRBJ1-5, with D maybe TRBD1 (6 bases). In nucleotides, the CDR3 is TGTGCCAGTAGTGGAAGGACAGCTCTGGGTCTAAATCAGCCCCAGCATTTT. As protein: CASSGRTALGLNQPQHF.